This note documents a single T cell receptor (beta chain) sequence. This specimen comes from a study of patients and donors after allogeneic stem cell transplantation. MiXCR, applied by TCRdb to the RT-PCR reads, yields one record per CDR3 protein. The sample carries 85,000 to 90,000 distinct CDR3 sequences, around 48% recorded once. Trimming removed 0 bases from V and 4 bases from J; junction bases left unmatched: 3. The CDR3 sequence is 14 residues long. CDR1 SGDLS and CDR2 YYNGEE come from the germline V gene. This rearrangement joins TRBV9 to TRBJ2-7, with 8 bases identical to TRBD1. This clonotype was sampled from a human donor who was either an allogeneic HSCT recipient or a stem cell or donor lymphocyte infusion donor (not recorded which). It is not recorded whose cells these are; they may come from a transplant donor. Sequencing was carried out using blood, either unsorted or a sorted T cell fraction (not recorded which). CDR3 DNA: TGTGCCAGCAGCGTAGCGGGGACAGGATACGAGCAGTACTTC. It translates to CASSVAGTGYEQYF. The full variable domain, its missing parts supplied by reference TRBV9 and TRBJ2-7, is DSGVTQTPKHLITATGQRVTLRCSPRSGDLSVYWYQQSLDQGLQFLIQYYNGEERAKGNILERFSAQQFPDLHSELNLSSLELGDSALYFCASSVAGTGYEQYFGPGTRLTVT.